This is a list of T cell receptor beta chains from one sample in a study of shared clonotypes between healthy human individuals. The protocol was immunoSEQ multiplex PCR, while the TCRdb copy is restricted to in-frame clones and leaves out a portion. The repertoire includes about 550,000 clones, around 95% of them detected once, and around 0.11% sits in the top ten. The sequenced sample was naive CD8+ T cells sorted from blood. These receptors were obtained from a young woman in good health. Both conserved end residues are part of each CDR3. D genes are given only for firm matches. Size values are once, few and many counts, or a class for expanded clones, and some rows have none.

d_call	v_call	j_call	clone_size	cdr3_aa	cdr3_nt
NA	TRBV6-5	TRBJ2-7	NA	CASSYSIGTIAYEQYF	TGTGCCAGCAGTTACTCTATCGGGACGATTGCCTACGAGCAGTACTTC
NA	TRBV7-9	TRBJ2-7	few	CASSLVGGTYEQYF	TGTGCCAGCAGCTTAGTAGGCGGGACCTACGAGCAGTACTTC
TRBD2	TRBV4-2	TRBJ2-5	once	CASSQDELAGGSPQETQYF	TGTGCCAGCAGCCAAGACGAACTAGCGGGAGGCTCGCCCCAAGAGACCCAGTACTTC
NA	TRBV5-1	TRBJ1-1	NA	CASSFSNMNTEAFF	TGCGCCAGCAGCTTCAGCAACATGAACACTGAAGCTTTCTTT
TRBD1	TRBV5-4	TRBJ1-2	NA	CASSPTGGDGYTF	TGTGCCAGCAGCCCTACAGGGGGCGATGGCTACACCTTC
NA	TRBV6-6	TRBJ2-7	NA	CASSYAGTPPLDEQYF	TGTGCCAGCAGTTACGCCGGGACTCCCCCGCTGGACGAGCAGTACTTC
NA	TRBV25-1	TRBJ2-1	NA	CASSEYIASSYNEQFF	TGTGCCAGCAGTGAATATATAGCAAGCTCCTACAATGAGCAGTTCTTC
TRBD2	TRBV27	TRBJ2-1	NA	CASSSGTSGSNEQFF	TGTGCCAGCAGTTCCGGGACTAGCGGGAGTAATGAGCAGTTCTTC
NA	TRBV13	TRBJ2-3	NA	CASSLGAESTDTQYF	TGTGCCAGCAGCTTGGGAGCGGAATCCACAGATACGCAGTATTTT
NA	TRBV4-1	TRBJ2-1	NA	CASSQEPHADNEQFF	TGCGCCAGCAGCCAAGAACCCCACGCGGACAATGAGCAGTTCTTC
TRBD2	TRBV11-1	TRBJ2-1	few	CASSRPPREGSHEQFF	TGTGCCAGCAGCCGCCCGCCGCGGGAGGGCTCCCATGAGCAGTTCTTC
NA	TRBV11-2	TRBJ2-1	NA	CASSLIRGTMNEQFF	TGTGCCAGCAGCTTAATTCGCGGTACTATGAATGAGCAGTTCTTC
NA	TRBV11-2	TRBJ2-1	NA	CASSLRQGGYNEQFF	TGTGCCAGCAGCCTACGGCAGGGCGGCTACAATGAGCAGTTCTTC
TRBD1	TRBV7-9	TRBJ1-1	NA	CASREPGQGNQEAFF	TGTGCCAGCAGGGAGCCCGGACAGGGGAACCAAGAAGCTTTCTTT
NA	TRBV10-2	TRBJ2-7	NA	CASSDRDKPYEQYF	TGCGCCAGCAGTGACCGGGACAAACCCTACGAGCAGTACTTC
NA	TRBV4-1	TRBJ2-6	NA	CASSQSLSIGANVLTF	TGCGCCAGCAGCCAAAGCCTTTCGATTGGGGCCAACGTCCTGACTTTC
NA	TRBV9	TRBJ2-2	NA	CASSVDGTGELFF	TGTGCCAGCAGCGTCGATGGAACCGGGGAGCTGTTTTTT
NA	TRBV5-1	TRBJ2-3	NA	CASSLYSGIGVTDTQYF	TGCGCCAGCAGCTTGTATAGTGGGATAGGGGTTACAGATACGCAGTATTTT
TRBD2	TRBV2	TRBJ2-7	NA	CASRGLAESIF	TGTGCCAGCAGGGGACTAGCGGAGTCGATCTTC
TRBD1	TRBV10-3	TRBJ2-1	NA	CAISGWTGNDEQFF	TGTGCCATCAGTGGTTGGACAGGGAATGATGAGCAGTTCTTC
NA	TRBV7-6	TRBJ2-3	NA	CASSQGLDTQYF	TGTGCCAGCAGCCAGGGACTAGATACGCAGTATTTT
NA	TRBV9	TRBJ2-5	NA	CASSVDGTQYF	TGTGCCAGCAGCGTAGACGGGACCCAGTACTTC
NA	TRBV6-5	TRBJ1-1	NA	CASSPDGNEAFF	TGTGCCAGCAGCCCCGATGGTAATGAAGCTTTCTTT
TRBD2	TRBV27	TRBJ2-2	NA	CASSPIAGEDTGELFF	TGTGCCAGCAGCCCTATAGCGGGGGAGGACACCGGGGAGCTGTTTTTT
TRBD2	TRBV28	TRBJ2-1	NA	CASSSLLAGLTYNEQFF	TGTGCCAGCAGTTCCCTACTAGCGGGACTTACATACAATGAGCAGTTCTTC
NA	TRBV28	TRBJ2-7	NA	CATHAGDLYEQYF	TGTGCCACCCACGCAGGGGATTTGTACGAGCAGTACTTC
TRBD1	TRBV6-1	TRBJ2-7	NA	CASRHRGANEQYF	TGTGCCAGCAGACACAGGGGGGCTAACGAGCAGTACTTC